This T cell receptor (beta chain) appears in the sequencing data of a study of blood T cell repertoires in COVID-19. Study at large: Material from acute and convalescent COVID-19 was sourced from the United States, Italy and Spain. PBMCs, B-cell-depleted T cells, or T cells were the source of the cDNA or gDNA that made up the material.

Sequenced by immunoSEQ multiplex PCR; TCRdb stores in-frame clones only, minus some. The table lists over 200,000 clones, 87% of them singletons. This receptor was taken from a man between 40 and 49 years old with active or convalescent COVID-19. Sequenced sample: peripheral blood.

CDR3 DNA: TGTGCCAGCTCCCCCGAAATCGGGCAGTTCTTC. This encodes CASSPEIGQFF. V is TRBV18 and J is TRBJ2-1, with unresolved D. The CDR3 is 11 amino acids. Germline V lookup: CDR1 KGHSH, CDR2 LQKENI. V lost 6 bases and J lost 12, with 12 bases in between.